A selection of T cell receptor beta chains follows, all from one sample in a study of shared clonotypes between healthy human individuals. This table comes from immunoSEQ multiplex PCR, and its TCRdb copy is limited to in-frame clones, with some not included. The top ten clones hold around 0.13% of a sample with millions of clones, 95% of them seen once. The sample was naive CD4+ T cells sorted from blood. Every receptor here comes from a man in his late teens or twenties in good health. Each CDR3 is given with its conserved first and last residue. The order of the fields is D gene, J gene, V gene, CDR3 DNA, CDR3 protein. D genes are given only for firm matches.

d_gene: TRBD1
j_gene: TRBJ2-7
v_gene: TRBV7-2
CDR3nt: TGTGCCAGCAGCCGCTCGGGACAGTCCTACGAGCAGTACTTC
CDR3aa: CASSRSGQSYEQYF

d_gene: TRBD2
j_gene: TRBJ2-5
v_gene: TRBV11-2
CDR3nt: TGTGCCAGCAGCTTAGCGACTAGCGGGTCGACCCAGTACTTC
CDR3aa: CASSLATSGSTQYF

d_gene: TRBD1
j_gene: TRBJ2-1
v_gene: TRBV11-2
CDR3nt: TGTGCCAGCAGCCTGACAGGGGGCGACAGGTACAATGAGCAGTTCTTC
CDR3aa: CASSLTGGDRYNEQFF

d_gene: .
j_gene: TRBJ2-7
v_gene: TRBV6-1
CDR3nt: TGTGCCAGCATAAGGGGAGGCCCGGGGGAGCAGTACTTC
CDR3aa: CASIRGGPGEQYF

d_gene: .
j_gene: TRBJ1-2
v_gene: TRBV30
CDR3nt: TGTGCCTGGGGGGGCGAATCTCAGACCTTC
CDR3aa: CAWGGESQTF

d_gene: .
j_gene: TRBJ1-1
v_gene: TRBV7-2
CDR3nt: TGTGCCAGCAGCCCCAGACAGGAGAACACTGAAGCTTTCTTT
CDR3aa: CASSPRQENTEAFF

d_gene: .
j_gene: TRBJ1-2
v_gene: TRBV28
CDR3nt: TGTGCCAGCAGTTTGAATCTGGGCTACACCTTC
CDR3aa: CASSLNLGYTF

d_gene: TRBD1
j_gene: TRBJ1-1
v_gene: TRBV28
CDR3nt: TGTGCCAGCAGTTGGACAGGGATCGAAGCTTTCTTT
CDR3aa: CASSWTGIEAFF

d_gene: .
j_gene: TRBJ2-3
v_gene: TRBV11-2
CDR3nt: TGTGCCAGCAGGGGCGCAAACACAGATACGCAGTATTTT
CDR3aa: CASRGANTDTQYF

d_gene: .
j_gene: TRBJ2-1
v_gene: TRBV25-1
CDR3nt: TGTGCCAGCAGTGTCGGTCCTCCGGATGAGCAGTTCTTC
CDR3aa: CASSVGPPDEQFF

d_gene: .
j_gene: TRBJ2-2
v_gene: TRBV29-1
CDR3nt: TGCAGCGTTCGCGGGACAATGAACACCGGGGAGCTGTTTTTT
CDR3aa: CSVRGTMNTGELFF

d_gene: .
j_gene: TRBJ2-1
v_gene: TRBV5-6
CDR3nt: TGTGCCAGCAGCCTGAAAACATGGGTTCCCTACAATGAGCAGTTCTTC
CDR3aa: CASSLKTWVPYNEQFF